This note documents a single T cell receptor (beta chain) sequence. Antigen unknown. The germline gives CDR1 SGHRS, CDR2 YFSETQ. V was cut by 2 bases and J by 4 bases, with 10 bases left in between. This CDR3 spans 15 amino acids. The data are from a study of a mutant IDH1 vaccine in newly diagnosed glioma. On the study more broadly: Initiation of the vaccine course occurred 4-6 weeks after radiotherapy alone, or alongside temozolomide cycles. Pretreatment consisted of radiotherapy, temozolomide, or both, with most receiving both. Mean patient age was around 40 years; around 62% were male and about 40% female.

TCRdb's copy holds only in-frame clones and misses some; the assay was immunoSEQ multiplex PCR. The repertoire has about 90,000 clones, about nine tenths of them found once; the top ten carry over 0.6%. Findings and limits, study-wide: There seemed to be no relation between pseudoprogression and changes in top peripheral T cell clonotypes.

Time point reported: week 47, end of study. In the vaccine, a single dose held 300 ug of the mutant IDH1 20-mer peptide, along with topical imiquimod. This clonotype was obtained from a woman in her forties or fifties with glioma. The rearrangement uses TRBV5-1 and TRBJ2-6, with D unresolved. Here the sequenced sample was PBMCs, taken from a glioma patient whose treatment included an IDH1 peptide vaccine. DNA for the CDR3: TGCGCCAGCAGCTTAAATGGGCTCGGGGCCAACGTCCTGACTTTC. It codes for CASSLNGLGANVLTF.